This T cell receptor beta chain was identified during a study of T cell responses to AZD1222 COVID-19 vaccine (dated by TCRdb to 2020 to 2023). As for the study more broadly: Because spike-specific TCR depth and breadth did not differ between the two schedules, AZD1222 recipients who got a second dose at roughly 4 weeks were pooled with those who got a second dose at roughly 12 weeks. A total of 230 to 250 trial participants underwent TCR sequencing, of whom nearly 210 received two doses of AZD1222 and some 25 received two doses of the MenACWY control vaccine. Trial participants were enrolled by age into 18-55, 56-69 and 70-plus year subgroups, with around 150, 28 and 57 TCR-sequenced participants respectively. What the work shows at the level of the full study, not this receptor alone: Most participants were white British and females outnumbered males, and the authors suggested that clonal diversity may have been underestimated. Nearly half of unique spike-specific TCRs reportedly recognized epitopes outside regions mutated in the B.1.351 and B.1.1.7 variants. Because no day 14 peak-response samples were available, repertoires were characterized only after the peak T cell response. In the small 56-69-year group, the increase in depth fell short of significance, most likely because of low power. The vaccine-associated CD4 TCRs covered the entire spike protein, and the dominant responses fell in regions 160-218 and 743-854. Conclusions about previously exposed vaccinees were limited because only a handful of AZD1222 recipients were SARS-CoV-2 seropositive at baseline. Spike-specific TCR breadth and depth rose significantly after two AZD1222 doses compared with day 0 and with MenACWY recipients.

The time point label corresponds to: baseline before first vaccination. Vaccinee samples were obtained from the UK trials COV001 and COV002, which included a single-blind randomized controlled phase 2/3 trial of AZD1222 (ChAdOx1 nCoV-19) in healthy adults. Trial participant PBMC samples were collected at day 0 and day 28 after the second dose for TCRbeta chain sequencing. As regards this clone: No antigen is known for it. Base qualities are missing; no much larger clone stands one base away.

The CDR3 regions of human TCRbeta chains were analyzed by immunosequencing. In the original analysis: Repertoire TCRs were matched against a reference library of SARS-CoV-2-specific TCRs generated with the MIRA antigen-specificity platform. Breadth was defined as the fraction of unique TCRs that were SARS-CoV-2-associated, and depth was defined as the fraction of total T cells that were SARS-CoV-2-associated. Using the MIRA data, every spike-specific TCR was mapped to the spike region that the TCR reacted to and assigned to either a CD4 or a CD8 class. Log10-transformed breadth and depth values were compared by one-way ANOVA with Sidak's multiple comparisons tests. Here the immuneACCESS table is served through TCRdb, limited to in-frame sequences with V and J called. Missing clones are a known gap in these copies; in checked studies unresolved V genes cover under half, and the rest lacks a known reason. V, J and clone size were drawn from that table, and D and trimming were deduced from the DNA. Recorded for this sample are 150,000 to 200,000 clones; 80% to 90% of them occurred a single time. The top ten constitute approximately 8% of the sample.

A distance of 14 bases separates the germline ends of V and J, which lose 8 bases and 4 bases respectively. The germline V gene gives CDR1 as SNHLY and CDR2 as FYNNEI. Taken from cysteine to phenylalanine, the CDR3 has 13 residues. The only DNA kept is the CDR3, 39 bases in frame from the first base. The sequencing used peripheral blood, collected on day 0 of AZD1222 vaccination. The chain uses TRBV2 and TRBJ1-2, with no reliable assignment of the D segment. The TCR sequence derives from an adult in good health. The CDR3 here reads CASYLKGPYGYTF. The sequence in DNA is TGTGCCAGCTATCTTAAGGGTCCCTATGGCTACACCTTC.